In its sample, the clone carrying this T cell receptor (beta chain) was seen once. The CDR3 length is 13 residues. The V end was cut by 4 bases, the J end by 4 bases, with 10 bases between. The germline CDR1 and CDR2 sequences are SGHAT and FQNNGV. The data originate from a study of glioma-infiltrating T cells. Using RNA template, CDR3s of TCR alpha and beta were amplified with iRepertoire arm-PCR. TCRdb re-called the multiplex PCR reads through MiXCR, storing one row per CDR3 protein. Among approximately 400,000 distinct CDR3 sequences listed, about 40% were seen once. The source is a human donor with low-grade glioma or glioblastoma, undergoing nonglioma brain surgery, or in good health (not recorded which). The sample consisted of glioma tissue, nonneoplastic brain tissue, or PBMCs (not recorded which). V gene TRBV11-2 combines with J gene TRBJ2-5; no definite D call. CDR3 sequence: CASSSSSGETQYF. The CDR3 coding sequence is TGTGCCAGCAGCTCTAGTTCTGGAGAGACCCAGTACTTC. Looking up the rest from reference TRBV11-2 and TRBJ2-5 gives the full variable domain: EAGVAQSPRYKIIEKRQSVAFWCNPISGHATLYWYQQILGQGPKLLIQFQNNGVVDDSQLPKDRFSAERLKGVDSTLKIQPAKLEDSAVYLCASSSSSGETQYFGPGTRLLVL.